This T cell receptor (beta chain) was identified in a study of blood T cells in healthy people across ages. For the second PCR, which ran for about 7 to 11 cycles, a sample-barcoded 5' primer and a J-beta primer mix were used. Via MiXCR, TCRdb re-called the 5' RACE reads, giving one row per CDR3 protein. This sample yields about 600,000 distinct CDR3 sequences, of which around half are seen a single time; around 24% belongs to the top ten. Per germline, CDR1 MDHEN and CDR2 SYDVKM. The CDR3 sequence is 14 residues long. The chain combines TRBV28 with TRBJ2-5; D is perhaps TRBD1 (7 bases). The J call may be in error: the DNA end matches TRBJ2-7 better. This TCR derives from a man older than 75 in good health. The material sequenced was blood. Written as DNA, the CDR3 is TGTGCCAGCACCCACAGGGGAGGAGCCTACGAGCAGTACTTC. Protein sequence: CASTHRGGAYEQYF.